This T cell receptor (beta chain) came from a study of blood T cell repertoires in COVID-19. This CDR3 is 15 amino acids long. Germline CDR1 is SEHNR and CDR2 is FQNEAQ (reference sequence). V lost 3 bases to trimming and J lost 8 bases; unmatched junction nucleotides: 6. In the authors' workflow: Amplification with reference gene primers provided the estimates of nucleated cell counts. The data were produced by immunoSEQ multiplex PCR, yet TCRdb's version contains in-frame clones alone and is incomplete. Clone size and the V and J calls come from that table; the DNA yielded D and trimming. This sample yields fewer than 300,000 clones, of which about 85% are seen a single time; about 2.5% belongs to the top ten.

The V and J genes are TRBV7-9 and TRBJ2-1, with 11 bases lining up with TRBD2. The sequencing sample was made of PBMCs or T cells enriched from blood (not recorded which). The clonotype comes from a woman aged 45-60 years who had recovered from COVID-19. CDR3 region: CASSFLAGGPHEQFF. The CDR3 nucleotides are TGTGCCAGCAGCTTTTTAGCGGGAGGGCCACATGAGCAGTTCTTC.